What follows is one T cell receptor beta chain and its context. This entry belongs to a study of control samples from healthy donors and cancer patients. This table comes from immunoSEQ multiplex PCR, and its TCRdb copy is limited to in-frame clones, with some not included. This sample has around 160,000 clones, with roughly 93% found just once. V was cut by 2 bases and J by 2 bases, with 11 bases left in between. The CDR3 is made up of 15 amino acids. The V gene's germline CDR1 is SGHKS and CDR2 YYEKEE (reference sequence). The sequenced sample consisted of blood. This sequence originates from a man between 18 and 35 years old in good health. The chain recombines TRBV5-5 with TRBJ1-3, with D uncertain. The CDR3 nucleotides are TGTGCCAGCAGCTTACTTCAAAACACTGGAAACACCATATATTTT. Protein: CASSLLQNTGNTIYF.